These T cell receptor beta chains were read from a single sample in a study of shared clonotypes between healthy human individuals. Assay: immunoSEQ multiplex PCR; the TCRdb copy retains only in-frame clones and omits some. The sample lists approximately 980,000 clones; over 75% were seen once. Material: memory CD4+ T cells sorted from blood. The receptors originated from a man aged 18 to 29 in good health. The CDR3 runs from the conserved cysteine through the conserved F or W. A D gene is named only where the DNA matches it firmly. Size tells how often a clone was seen (once, few, many) or the class of an expanded clone, and some rows leave it out.

V gene	D gene	clone size	J gene	CDR3 protein	CDR3 DNA
TRBV2	.	many	TRBJ1-2	CASSVRPNYGYTF	TGTGCCAGCAGTGTGCGGCCCAACTATGGCTACACCTTC
TRBV27	.	.	TRBJ2-3	CASSPTMGTQYF	TGTGCCAGCAGTCCTACAATGGGTACGCAGTATTTT
TRBV29-1	.	.	TRBJ2-7	CSVGMATYEQYF	TGCAGCGTTGGGATGGCGACCTACGAGCAGTACTTC
TRBV30	TRBD1	few	TRBJ2-7	CAWSRPGQGAGEQYF	TGTGCCTGGAGTCGTCCGGGACAGGGGGCAGGCGAGCAGTACTTC
TRBV5-6	TRBD2	.	TRBJ2-1	CASSLRLAKYYNEQFF	TGTGCCAGCAGCTTACGACTAGCGAAATACTACAATGAGCAGTTCTTC
TRBV4-1	.	.	TRBJ2-1	CASSPDQGGWNEQFF	TGCGCCAGCAGCCCAGATCAGGGTGGGTGGAATGAGCAGTTCTTC
TRBV6-1	TRBD1	.	TRBJ2-7	CASTRTGRFYEQYF	TGTGCCAGCACTCGGACAGGGAGATTCTACGAGCAGTACTTC
TRBV10-1	TRBD1	.	TRBJ2-6	CASRLRQGPSSGANVLTF	TGCGCCAGCAGGCTCCGACAGGGGCCTAGCTCTGGGGCCAACGTCCTGACTTTC
TRBV30	.	.	TRBJ1-6	CAWRQGYGSPLHF	TGTGCCTGGAGGCAGGGTTACGGTTCACCCCTCCACTTT
TRBV10-3	.	once	TRBJ2-2	CATREISDTGELFF	TGTGCCACCCGGGAGATCTCGGACACCGGGGAGCTGTTTTTT
TRBV5-1	TRBD1	.	TRBJ2-5	CASTRGDRGETQYF	TGCGCCAGCACCAGAGGGGACAGGGGAGAGACCCAGTACTTC
TRBV18	TRBD1	.	TRBJ2-1	CASSPDRDHEQFF	TGTGCCAGCTCACCGGACAGGGACCATGAGCAGTTCTTC
TRBV10-3	TRBD1	once	TRBJ2-2	CAISQGARTGELFF	TGTGCCATCAGCCAGGGGGCGAGGACCGGGGAGCTGTTTTTT
TRBV30	TRBD2	.	TRBJ2-1	CAFLTSSLAGVLRGSYNEQFF	TGTGCCTTCCTAACTTCTTCCCTAGCGGGAGTCCTCAGGGGCTCCTACAATGAGCAGTTCTTC
TRBV28	.	.	TRBJ1-1	CASSHNEAFF	TGTGCCAGCAGTCACAATGAAGCTTTCTTT
TRBV5-1	TRBD1	.	TRBJ1-5	CASSSGQGDWPQHF	TGCGCCAGCAGCTCTGGACAGGGTGATTGGCCCCAGCATTTT
TRBV28	TRBD2	.	TRBJ2-7	CATKPSGNYEQYF	TGTGCCACGAAACCCAGCGGGAACTACGAGCAGTACTTC
TRBV18	TRBD1	.	TRBJ1-1	CASSPYGQGRTEAFF	TGTGCCAGCTCCCCATACGGACAGGGAAGAACTGAAGCTTTCTTT
TRBV7-9	.	.	TRBJ2-6	CASSLLANVLTF	TGTGCCAGCAGCCTACTTGCCAACGTCCTGACTTTC
TRBV10-1	TRBD1	.	TRBJ1-5	CASSAGTDNQPQHF	TGCGCCAGCAGCGCCGGGACAGATAATCAGCCCCAGCATTTT
TRBV7-2	TRBD1	once	TRBJ1-2	CASSSWTGGVDRGYTF	TGTGCCAGCAGCTCCTGGACAGGGGGCGTAGATCGCGGCTACACCTTC
TRBV27	.	few	TRBJ1-5	CASSLHGGNQPQHF	TGTGCCAGCAGTTTACATGGTGGCAATCAGCCCCAGCATTTT
TRBV11-2	TRBD1	.	TRBJ1-3	CASSLTGLTGNTIYF	TGTGCCAGCAGCTTGACAGGGTTAACTGGAAACACCATATATTTT
TRBV10-1	.	.	TRBJ2-3	CASSESRQLTDTQYF	TGCGCCAGCAGTGAGTCGCGACAGCTCACAGATACGCAGTATTTT
TRBV6-1	.	.	TRBJ2-5	CASSESAGRQTQYF	TGTGCCAGCAGTGAATCGGCAGGGCGGCAGACCCAGTACTTC
TRBV2	.	.	TRBJ1-1	CASSLAGRENTEAFF	TGTGCCAGCAGCCTAGCGGGAAGGGAGAACACTGAAGCTTTCTTT
TRBV19	TRBD1	.	TRBJ1-1	CASRGTGTTTNTEAFF	TGTGCCAGTAGGGGGACAGGGACAACAACTAACACTGAAGCTTTCTTT
TRBV29-1	.	.	TRBJ1-4	CSVGGTAATTNEKLFF	TGCAGCGTTGGGGGGACGGCGGCTACAACTAATGAAAAACTGTTTTTT